This T cell receptor beta chain was sequenced for a study of T cell responses to AZD1222 COVID-19 vaccine. This table comes from immunoSEQ multiplex PCR, and its TCRdb copy is limited to in-frame clones, with some not included. This table has around 120,000 clones, about 90% appearing once. The sequencing used peripheral blood, collected on day 0 of AZD1222 vaccination. This clonotype originated in an adult in good health.

CDR3 nucleotide sequence: TGTGCCAGTAGTATAGGAGGGTTTGAGCAGTTCTTC. Translation gives CASSIGGFEQFF. This sequence joins TRBV19 and TRBJ2-1; maybe TRBD2 (5 bases). The CDR3 length is 12 residues. V lost 1 base, J lost 9 bases, and 7 bases lay in between. CDR1 LNHDA and CDR2 SQIVND come from the germline V gene (reference sequence).